Each of the 26 T cell receptor beta chains below was sequenced from the same sample in a study of cytomegalovirus exposure and HLA in healthy donors. The PCR was carried out with 60 Vbeta primers and 13 Jbeta primers. Only in-frame clones appear in the TCRdb table, and some are missing; sequencing was by immunoSEQ multiplex PCR. The sample has 240,000 or so clones, about 81% seen once. Sequenced input: PBMCs. The receptors come from a woman aged 60-70 years in good health and CMV-seropositive.

V usage is TRBV2 and J usage is TRBJ2-3; TRBD2 matches at 13 bases. Germline CDR1 and CDR2: SNHLY and FYNNEI. The length of the CDR3 is 16 residues. V lost 5 bases, J lost 1 base, and 3 bases stayed unmatched. Here the CDR3 reads CASSLGLAGRTDTQYF. Written as DNA, the CDR3 is TGTGCCAGCAGTTTGGGACTAGCGGGGCGCACAGATACGCAGTATTTT.

V and J are TRBV19 and TRBJ1-5, with D perhaps TRBD1 (6 bases). Looked up from germline, CDR1 is LNHDA and CDR2 is SQIVND (reference sequence). Trimming took 8 bases from V and 10 from J, leaving 18 bases between them. The CDR3 runs 13 residues. CDR3 DNA: TGTGCCAGTGGGGGACAATACTCACTACCCCAGCATTTT. Its translation is CASGGQYSLPQHF.

The chain couples TRBV4-1 to TRBJ2-1, with 7 bases that match TRBD2. V was clipped by 1 base and J by 4 bases; unmatched bases: 7. Germline-derived CDR1 and CDR2 are MGHRA and YSYEKL. CDR3 length equals 16 residues. The CDR3 bases are TGCGCCAGCAGCCAAGGAGGCGGGAGAGGGTACAATGAGCAGTTCTTC. Its protein product is CASSQGGGRGYNEQFF.

This clone was seen a single time. Here the CDR3 reads CASRAGGISTDTQYF. In DNA, the CDR3 is TGTGCCAGCAGAGCGGGAGGGATTAGCACAGATACGCAGTATTTT. This sequence joins TRBV2 and TRBJ2-3, with 10 bases fitting TRBD2. Germline values: CDR1 SNHLY, CDR2 FYNNEI. Trimming removed 6 bases from V and 0 bases from J; junction bases left unmatched: 3. The CDR3 loop spans 15 amino acids.

The chain uses TRBV19 and TRBJ2-7, with D possibly matching TRBD2 (5 bases). Germline CDR1 is LNHDA and CDR2 is SQIVND (reference sequence). With 3 bases removed from V and 0 bases from J, the gap between germline ends came to 9 bases. The length of the CDR3 is 14 residues. CDR3 nucleotides: TGTGCCAGTAGTATTGGACTTAGCTCCTACGAGCAGTACTTC. Its translation: CASSIGLSSYEQYF. The full variable domain, its missing parts supplied by reference TRBV19 and TRBJ2-7, is DGGITQSPKYLFRKEGQNVTLSCEQNLNHDAMYWYRQDPGQGLRLIYYSQIVNDFQKGDIAEGYSVSREKKESFPLTVTSAQKNPTAFYLCASSIGLSSYEQYFGPGTRLTVT.

This chain links TRBV5-6 with TRBJ2-4; TRBD2 might be the D (6 bases). The CDR3 covers 16 residues. Germline lookup yields CDR1 SGHDT and CDR2 YYEEEE. V lost 4 bases and J 3 bases, leaving 17 bases between the germline ends. Written as DNA, the CDR3 is TGTGCCAGCAGCAATCTCAGTGGGGGGAACAAAAACATTCAGTACTTC. It codes for CASSNLSGGNKNIQYF. The variable domain in full, with the rest retrieved from reference TRBV5-6 and TRBJ2-4, is DAGVTQSPTHLIKTRGQQVTLRCSPKSGHDTVSWYQQALGQGPQFIFQYYEEEERQRGNFPDRFSGHQFPNYSSELNVNALLLGDSALYLCASSNLSGGNKNIQYFGAGTRLSVL.

Of note for this clone: At one of its ends the junction is not consistent with the germline gene, which may arise from a read error. The chain is built from TRBV7-9 and TRBJ1-1, with D uncertain. Germline V gene sequence: CDR1 SEHNR, CDR2 FQNEAQ (reference sequence). The CDR3 loop spans 14 amino acids. The CDR3 bases are TGTTCCAGCAGCTTAGACGGGATTGACACTGAAGCTTTCTTT. Translating gives CSSSLDGIDTEAFF.

The rearrangement joins TRBV19 to TRBJ2-2, with TRBD1 identical over 7 bases. Looked up from germline, CDR1 is LNHDA and CDR2 is SQIVND (reference sequence). The CDR3 runs to 15 residues. Losses at the gene ends were 4 bases for V and 4 bases for J; bases not matched to a gene: 6. The CDR3 sequence is CASSNGQEITGELFF. DNA of the CDR3: TGTGCCAGTAGTAATGGACAGGAGATCACCGGGGAGCTGTTTTTT.

The V and J genes are TRBV9 and TRBJ1-5; D not certain. Germline lookup yields CDR1 SGDLS and CDR2 YYNGEE. The CDR3 runs to 16 residues. The ends were cut back, 0 bases at V and 6 bases at J, with 16 bases in the middle. The CDR3 coding sequence is TGTGCCAGCAGCGTAGGGGTGGGCAGCTTGAGTCAGCCCCAGCATTTT. Translated: CASSVGVGSLSQPQHF.

The V gene is TRBV7-8, the J gene TRBJ1-1; TRBD1 matches at 8 bases. The germline V gene encodes CDR1 SGHVS and CDR2 FQNEAQ. This CDR3 has 14 amino acids. V trimming: 5 bases; J trimming: 7 bases; junction bases outside the gene matches: 9. In DNA, the CDR3 is TGTGCCAGCAGCCAGGGGGCAGGGCGCGGTGAAGCTTTCTTT. It translates to CASSQGAGRGEAFF.

This chain joins TRBV4-1 and TRBJ1-2; D may be TRBD1 (6 bases). The length of the CDR3 is 16 residues. CDR1 is MGHRA and CDR2 is YSYEKL in the germline V gene. V shed 0 bases and J shed 4 bases, with 15 bases lying between them. The CDR3, as DNA: TGCGCCAGCAGCCAAGATGGGCTTAGGGGGAGCTATGGCTACACCTTC. Translating it yields CASSQDGLRGSYGYTF.

The chain has TRBV6-4 and TRBJ2-7; tentatively, D is TRBD2 (6 bases). The V gene lost 5 bases and the J gene lost 1 base, with 15 bases spanning the gap. This CDR3 comprises 15 residues. Germline-derived CDR1 and CDR2 are MRHNA and SNTAGT. This chain's CDR3 is CASSSRDWVSYEQYF. In DNA form, the CDR3 reads TGTGCCAGCAGTTCCAGGGACTGGGTGTCCTACGAGCAGTACTTC.

The chain employs TRBV27 and TRBJ1-2, with 7 bases that match TRBD1. The CDR3 length is 15 residues. Trimming at V came to 4 bases and at J to 1 base, leaving 6 bases not matched to a gene. CDR1 and CDR2 from the germline V gene are MNHEY and SMNVEV (reference sequence). The CDR3 protein is CASSYGRGINYGYTF. Written as DNA, the CDR3 is TGTGCCAGCAGTTATGGCAGGGGGATTAACTATGGCTACACCTTC.

V usage is TRBV5-6 and J usage is TRBJ2-5, with 10 bases identical to TRBD1. The DNA end favors TRBJ2-7, so the J call may be wrong. The CDR3 covers 13 residues. Germline CDR1 reads SGHDT; CDR2 reads YYEEEE. The CDR3 region is CASSRDRGYEQYF. The CDR3 DNA is TGTGCCAGCAGCCGGGACAGGGGCTACGAGCAGTACTTC.

The chain couples TRBV28 to TRBJ1-2; D gene uncertain. Germline lookup yields CDR1 MDHEN and CDR2 SYDVKM. V lost 6 bases, J lost 4 bases, and 15 bases lay in between. This CDR3 is built from 14 residues. CDR3 nucleotides: TGTGCCAGCAGCATTAACCCTCCGGGCTATGGCTACACCTTC. Encoded protein: CASSINPPGYGYTF.

V is TRBV4-1 and J is TRBJ1-1; D possibly corresponds to TRBD1 (5 bases). V lost 1 base and J lost 3, with 15 bases in between. The length of the CDR3 is 16 residues. Looked up from germline, CDR1 is MGHRA and CDR2 is YSYEKL. The CDR3 region has the DNA TGCGCCAGCAGCCAAGTTGGAGGGAAGGGGTACACTGAAGCTTTCTTT. Protein sequence: CASSQVGGKGYTEAFF.

V and J are TRBV6-5 and TRBJ1-2, with D hard to call. CDR1 is MNHEY and CDR2 is SVGAGI in the germline V gene. Between the trimmed V and J ends, which lost 6 bases and 8 bases, there was a span of 16 bases. The CDR3 totals 13 residues. CDR3 amino acids: CASRNEGSGGYTF. DNA of the CDR3: TGTGCCAGCAGGAACGAGGGATCGGGGGGCTACACCTTC.

The rearrangement uses TRBV15 and TRBJ2-1; no clear D gene. Germline CDR1 and CDR2: LNHNV and YYDKDF (reference sequence). Trimming removed 0 bases from V and 2 bases from J, with 8 bases in between. This CDR3 has 15 amino acids. CDR3 sequence: CATSREATAYNEQFF. Written as DNA, the CDR3 is TGTGCCACCAGCAGAGAAGCGACCGCCTACAATGAGCAGTTCTTC. The full variable domain, rest sourced from reference TRBV15 and TRBJ2-1, is DAMVIQNPRYQVTQFGKPVTLSCSQTLNHNVMYWYQQKSSQAPKLLFHYYDKDFNNEADTPDNFQSRRPNTSFCFLDIRSPGLGDTAMYLCATSREATAYNEQFFGPGTRLTVL.

In this sample, this clone turned up a few times. V gene TRBV29-1 combines with J gene TRBJ2-7; the D is unclear. Trimming removed 0 bases at V and 11 bases at J, with 11 bases between. Germline CDR1 reads SQVTM; CDR2 reads ANQGSEA. The CDR3 runs 11 residues. CDR3 nucleotide sequence: TGCAGCGTTGAAGATGCGGCCCAAGAGTACTTC. Protein product: CSVEDAAQEYF.

This clone was observed once. The J gene is TRBJ1-1, the V gene TRBV19; 9 bases are shared with TRBD1. V lost 10 bases and J lost 2; bases outside the gene matches: 11. CDR1 is LNHDA, CDR2 SQIVND, per germline (reference sequence). CDR3 size: 15 residues. The CDR3 protein is CATRGQGLQNTEAFF. In DNA form, the CDR3 reads TGTGCCACCCGGGGACAGGGATTGCAAAACACTGAAGCTTTCTTT.

The sample holds one count of this clone. The gene calls are TRBV13 and TRBJ2-2; TRBD1 agrees at 8 bases. Germline lookup yields CDR1 PRHDT and CDR2 FYEKMQ (reference sequence). This CDR3 is 15 amino acids long. V was clipped by 8 bases and J by 4 bases; unmatched bases: 9. CDR3 DNA: TGTGCCAGCTCAACAGGGGGTTTGAGCACCGGGGAGCTGTTTTTT. As protein: CASSTGGLSTGELFF.

The rearrangement joins TRBV7-9 to TRBJ2-1, with no clear D. V was shortened by 5 bases and J by 4 bases, with 9 bases between the two germline ends. The CDR3 has 13 amino acids. Germline-derived CDR1 and CDR2 are SEHNR and FQNEAQ (reference sequence). As DNA, the CDR3 is TGTGCCAGCAGCAACCAAGCGTACAATGAGCAGTTCTTC. Translating gives CASSNQAYNEQFF.

This clone was recorded once. V gene TRBV7-2 combines with J gene TRBJ2-1, with 7 bases lining up with TRBD2. J gave up 15 bases and V 5 bases, and 7 bases lay outside the gene matches. Germline V gives CDR1 SGHTA, CDR2 FQGNSA. The CDR3 is 11 amino acids. CDR3 protein: CASSPGTNLFF. The CDR3 DNA is TGTGCCAGCAGCCCCGGGACTAACCTGTTCTTC.

This chain uses TRBV7-9 with TRBJ2-7; 8 bases line up with TRBD2. J gave up 5 bases and V 2 bases, and 5 bases lay outside the gene matches. Germline V CDR1 and CDR2: SEHNR, FQNEAQ (reference sequence). The length of the CDR3 is 14 residues. CDR3 region: CASSLRSGTHEQYF. The CDR3 coding sequence is TGTGCCAGCAGCTTACGTAGCGGGACCCACGAGCAGTACTTC.

The V call is TRBV7-3, the J call TRBJ2-7; D not certain. The CDR3 is 17 amino acids. CDR1 is SGHTA, CDR2 FQGTGA, per germline. V was pared by 2 bases and J by 0 bases, with 17 bases between. The CDR3 reads CASSLPRPKPHSYEQYF. The CDR3 region has the DNA TGTGCCAGCAGCTTACCCCGCCCCAAGCCTCACTCCTACGAGCAGTACTTC. Together with reference TRBV7-3 and TRBJ2-7, the CDR3 gives the full variable domain: GAGVSQTPSNKVTEKGKYVELRCDPISGHTALYWYRQSLGQGPEFLIYFQGTGAADDSGLPNDRFFAVRPEGSVSTLKIQRTERGDSAVYLCASSLPRPKPHSYEQYFGPGTRLTVT.

The V call is TRBV10-3, the J call TRBJ1-4; D perhaps matches TRBD1 (5 bases). The germline gives CDR1 ENHRY, CDR2 SYGVKD. The V gene lost 3 bases and the J gene lost 8 bases, with 13 bases spanning the gap. The CDR3 runs to 14 residues. CDR3 protein: CAISDGGVKEKLFF. In DNA, the CDR3 is TGTGCCATCAGTGATGGAGGGGTCAAGGAAAAACTGTTTTTT.